A single sample is the source of the 31 T cell receptor beta chains below, sequenced in a study of blood T cell repertoires in COVID-19. The data were produced by immunoSEQ multiplex PCR, yet TCRdb's version contains in-frame clones alone and is incomplete. The profile shows roughly 360,000 clones, approximately 88% of them singletons. Sequenced material: PBMCs or T cells enriched from blood (not recorded which). The receptor source for this set is a woman aged 25 to 39 with acute COVID-19.

CDR3 sequence (DNA): TGTGCCAGCAGTTTGAGGGGGTACACTGAAGCTTTCTTT. This codes for CASSLRGYTEAFF. This chain joins TRBV12-3 or TRBV12-4 and TRBJ1-1; tentatively, D is TRBD1 (6 bases). The length of the CDR3 is 13 residues. V was trimmed by 3 bases and J by 3 bases, leaving 8 bases between them.

The rearrangement uses TRBV10-2 and TRBJ2-7; D is possibly TRBD2 (6 bases). Germline lookup yields CDR1 WSHSY and CDR2 SAAADI. Trimming pared 0 bases from V and 1 base from J, leaving 7 bases between. The CDR3 is 14 residues long. CDR3 in DNA: TGCGCCAGCAGTGAGTCCGGGGGTTCCTACGAGCAGTACTTC. Residues: CASSESGGSYEQYF.

The V and J genes are TRBV4-3 and TRBJ1-1; 9 nucleotides align to TRBD1. The CDR3 loop spans 16 amino acids. In germline, CDR1 is LGHNA, CDR2 YSLEER. Germline trimming cut 4 bases from V and 0 bases from J; bases unmatched to any gene: 6. The CDR3 DNA sequence: TGCGCCAGCAGCCGAACACAGGGGGCGGTGAACACTGAAGCTTTCTTT. Translated, it gives CASSRTQGAVNTEAFF.

J is TRBJ2-1 and V is TRBV7-9; TRBD1 aligns across 8 bases. CDR1 is SEHNR and CDR2 is FQNEAQ in the germline V gene (reference sequence). The CDR3 is made up of 14 amino acids. Trimming at V came to 5 bases and at J to 4 bases, leaving 4 bases not matched to a gene. CDR3 in DNA: TGTGCCAGCAGCAAGGACAGGGTATACAATGAGCAGTTCTTC. Residues: CASSKDRVYNEQFF.

This chain uses TRBV7-2 with TRBJ2-7; no clear D gene. Germline V lookup: CDR1 SGHTA, CDR2 FQGNSA. Trimming took 6 bases from V and 6 from J, leaving 12 bases between them. The CDR3 extends over 12 amino acids. The CDR3 is CASRLNFGEQYF. The CDR3 DNA is TGTGCCAGCAGACTCAACTTCGGCGAGCAGTACTTC.

The chain has TRBV7-2 and TRBJ1-1, with a tentative D call TRBD1 (5 bases). CDR1 and CDR2 (germline): SGHTA, FQGNSA. Trimming removed 2 bases at V and 3 bases at J, with 10 bases between. The CDR3 extends over 14 amino acids. CDR3 region: CASSLRRGHTEAFF. CDR3 nucleotide sequence: TGTGCCAGCAGCTTAAGGAGGGGTCACACTGAAGCTTTCTTT.

This chain connects TRBV15 to TRBJ2-7, with 9 nucleotides matching TRBD1. This CDR3 is 14 amino acids long. Germline V CDR1 and CDR2: LNHNV, YYDKDF (reference sequence). V lost 4 bases, J lost 3 bases, and 4 bases stayed unmatched. Here the CDR3 reads CATSTDRGFYEQYF. CDR3 sequence (DNA): TGTGCCACCAGCACGGACAGGGGATTCTACGAGCAGTACTTC.

The table lists this clone with a count of one. The V and J genes are TRBV19 and TRBJ1-4; possibly TRBD1 for D (5 bases). This CDR3 comprises 14 residues. Trimming pared 3 bases from V and 6 bases from J, leaving 11 bases between. In germline, CDR1 is LNHDA, CDR2 SQIVND (reference sequence). The CDR3 DNA reads TGTGCCAGTAGTATTTGGGGGGTTGATGAAAAACTGTTTTTT. Translation: CASSIWGVDEKLFF.

This clone is a singleton in its sample. The V call is TRBV3-1 (or the pseudogene TRBV3-2), the J call TRBJ1-1; 7 bases are shared with TRBD1. V trimming: 1 base; J trimming: 4 bases; junction bases outside the gene matches: 12. Germline V gene sequence: CDR1 LGHDT, CDR2 YNNKEL (reference sequence). The CDR3 length is 17 residues. The DNA for the CDR3 is TGTGCCAGCAGCCAAGCTGGAGGGGGCGGATTTGGCACTGAAGCTTTCTTT. It yields the protein CASSQAGGGGFGTEAFF.

The chain couples TRBV11-2 to TRBJ2-1, with 11 bases aligning to TRBD2. CDR3 length: 15 residues. CDR1 SGHAT and CDR2 FQNNGV come from the germline V gene. The trim removed 5 bases at V and 3 bases at J, leaving 3 bases unmatched. The DNA for the CDR3 is TGTGCCAGCAGCGAAACTAGCGGGAGCTACAATGAGCAGTTCTTC. The encoded protein is CASSETSGSYNEQFF.

V and J are TRBV18 and TRBJ2-1; 12 bases map to TRBD1. The V gene end was trimmed by 2 bases and the J gene end by 12 bases; junction bases not matched to a gene: 14. CDR1 and CDR2 from the germline V gene are KGHSH and LQKENI. The CDR3 is 17 amino acids. The CDR3 is CASSPVPGQGAEAGQFF. The CDR3 DNA reads as TGTGCCAGCTCACCAGTCCCGGGACAGGGGGCGGAAGCGGGGCAGTTCTTC.

The CDR3 coding sequence is TGTGCCAGCAGCTTAGAACTTATCCAAGCGGGGGGTACCGGGGAGCTGTTTTTT. Its protein is CASSLELIQAGGTGELFF. The chain is built from TRBV11-2 and TRBJ2-2, with 9 bases lining up with TRBD2. V shed 0 bases, J shed 5 bases, and the junction held 10 bases outside the gene matches. The CDR3 loop spans 18 amino acids. CDR1 and CDR2 from the germline V gene are SGHAT and FQNNGV.

The chain has TRBV23-1 and TRBJ1-4, with 8 bases aligning to TRBD1. TRBV23-1 belongs to the ORF category, with a function that is uncertain. The trim removed 4 bases at V and 7 bases at J, leaving 11 bases unmatched. The CDR3 is 16 amino acids. The CDR3 sequence: CASSPQVPGGCEKLFF. The CDR3 coding sequence is TGCGCCAGCAGTCCTCAAGTGCCAGGGGGCTGTGAAAAACTGTTTTTT.

Here the CDR3 reads CASSQERNEQFF. CDR3 sequence (DNA): TGTGCCAGCAGCCAAGAGCGCAATGAGCAGTTCTTC. V and J are TRBV3-1 (or the pseudogene TRBV3-2) and TRBJ2-1; D not certain. V was shortened by 0 bases and J by 6 bases, with 3 bases between the two germline ends. The germline gives CDR1 LGHDT, CDR2 YNNKEL (reference sequence). CDR3 length: 12 residues.

The count of this clone is one. The chain couples TRBV24-1 to TRBJ2-2; 8 nucleotides agree with TRBD1. Trimming at V came to 6 bases and at J to 1 base, leaving 6 bases not matched to a gene. The CDR3 loop spans 16 amino acids. The germline gives CDR1 KGHDR, CDR2 SFDVKD. The CDR3, as DNA: TGTGCCACCAGTCGCGCGGACAGGGAGAACACCGGGGAGCTGTTTTTT. This sequence encodes CATSRADRENTGELFF.

CDR3 coding DNA: TGTGCCATCAGTGAGCCCGACTATCTAGAGACCCAGTACTTC. This codes for CAISEPDYLETQYF. The rearrangement joins TRBV10-3 to TRBJ2-5; perhaps TRBD2 as D (5 bases). The V end lost 2 bases, the J end lost 4 bases, and 11 bases lay between the germline ends. This CDR3 has 14 residues. Germline V gives CDR1 ENHRY, CDR2 SYGVKD.

The rearrangement links TRBV6-5 to TRBJ2-1; possible D gene TRBD1, 6 bases. Germline V lookup: CDR1 MNHEY, CDR2 SVGAGI. The length of the CDR3 is 13 residues. Between the trimmed V and J ends, which lost 7 bases and 10 bases, there was a span of 17 bases. The CDR3 bases are TGTGCCAGCACTAGGGGGACGCCTGGGGAGCAGTTCTTC. Its translation is CASTRGTPGEQFF.

The V gene is TRBV14, the J gene TRBJ1-5; 7 bases match TRBD1. Germline V gene lookup returns CDR1 SGHDN and CDR2 FVKESK. The V and J ends lost 0 bases and 7 bases, in that order; junction bases with no gene match: 9. The CDR3 has 16 amino acids. The CDR3 DNA sequence: TGTGCCAGCAGCCAAGACGTGGAGGGGGCCGAACAGCCCCAGCATTTT. Translated, it gives CASSQDVEGAEQPQHF.

This clone showed up just a few times. This sequence joins TRBV5-6 and TRBJ1-2; TRBD1 might be the D (6 bases). Trimming stripped 1 base from V and 2 bases from J, with 9 bases between. The CDR3 is 14 amino acids. Per germline, CDR1 SGHDT and CDR2 YYEEEE. This CDR3 is CASSLPGENYGYTF. The CDR3 bases are TGTGCCAGCAGCTTGCCAGGGGAAAACTATGGCTACACCTTC.

In regard to this clone: This same CDR3 is encoded by further DNA sequences in the sample. V is TRBV7-9 and J is TRBJ1-4, with D uncertain. The germline V gene has CDR1 SEHNR and CDR2 FQNEAQ (reference sequence). The CDR3 runs 14 residues. The ends were cut back, 2 bases at V and 4 bases at J, with 8 bases in the middle. Here the CDR3 reads CASSLRGGNEKLFF. As DNA, the CDR3 is TGTGCCAGCAGCTTAAGAGGTGGTAATGAAAAACTGTTTTTT.

The rearrangement links TRBV30 to TRBJ1-4, with 8 positions matching TRBD1. Germline CDR1 GTSNPN, CDR2 SVGIG (reference sequence). This CDR3 region has 17 residues. J was trimmed by 3 bases and V by 2 bases; bases with no gene match: 11. CDR3 in amino acids: CAWSFRTGRVANEKLFF. CDR3 bases: TGTGCCTGGAGTTTCAGGACAGGGAGAGTAGCTAATGAAAAACTGTTTTTT.

The chain has TRBV30 and TRBJ1-1, with D perhaps TRBD1 (5 bases). V gave up 1 base and J gave up 1 base, with 7 bases separating them. The CDR3 length is 13 residues. Germline CDR1 reads GTSNPN; CDR2 reads SVGIG (reference sequence). The CDR3 is CAWSEQANTEAFF. DNA of the CDR3: TGTGCCTGGAGTGAACAGGCGAACACTGAAGCTTTCTTT. Variable domain in full (rest from reference TRBV30 and TRBJ1-1): SQTIHQWPATLVQPVGSPLSLECTVEGTSNPNLYWYRQAAGRGLQLLFYSVGIGQISSEVPQNLSASRPQDRQFILSSKKLLLSDSGFYLCAWSEQANTEAFFGQGTRLTVV.

The V and J genes are TRBV24-1 and TRBJ1-1; 10 nucleotides agree with TRBD1. Per germline, CDR1 KGHDR and CDR2 SFDVKD. J lost 4 bases, V lost 8 bases, and 9 bases had no gene match. The CDR3 extends over 15 amino acids. The CDR3 coding sequence is TGTGCCACCACCGGGACAGGGGCCGGGAGCACTGAAGCTTTCTTT. It codes for CATTGTGAGSTEAFF.

This chain connects TRBV4-1 to TRBJ2-2; maybe TRBD1 (6 bases). This CDR3 comprises 14 residues. V was clipped by 1 base and J by 7 bases, with 10 bases between them. CDR1 is MGHRA and CDR2 is YSYEKL in the germline V gene. The DNA for the CDR3 is TGCGCCAGCAGCCAAGCACAGGGTAGCGGGGAGCTGTTTTTT. Protein sequence: CASSQAQGSGELFF.

A single count supports this clone. The V gene is TRBV21-1, the J gene TRBJ2-7; the table names TRBD1, a call not compared with the DNA. TRBV21-1 is given as a pseudogene. The CDR3 loop spans 15 amino acids. The CDR3 DNA sequence: TGTGCCAGCCAAAAACAGGGGGGAAGCTCCTACGAGCAGTACTTC. Protein sequence: CASQKQGGSSYEQYF.

V usage is TRBV9 and J usage is TRBJ2-3; 8 nucleotides match TRBD2. Trimming removed 4 bases from V and 3 bases from J; junction bases left unmatched: 10. The CDR3 has 16 amino acids. Germline CDR1 reads SGDLS; CDR2 reads YYNGEE. The DNA for the CDR3 is TGTGCCAGCAGCTCCCGGGGGGGGTATGGGACAGATACGCAGTATTTT. Translating it yields CASSSRGGYGTDTQYF.

The chain couples TRBV20-1 to TRBJ2-4; weak D call: TRBD2 (5 bases). CDR1 is DFQATT and CDR2 is SNEGSKA in the germline V gene (reference sequence). The CDR3 sequence is 11 residues long. Trimming removed 3 bases at V and 5 bases at J, with 5 bases between. The CDR3 DNA sequence: TGCAGTGCTAGGCGGGAAAACATTCAGTACTTC. Protein product: CSARRENIQYF.

This clone was detected a few times. The chain has TRBV7-8 and TRBJ1-4; D possibly corresponds to TRBD1 (5 bases). Trimming pared 6 bases from V and 8 bases from J, leaving 16 bases between. Per the germline V gene, CDR1 is SGHVS and CDR2 is FQNEAQ. There are 14 residues in the CDR3. The CDR3 nucleotides are TGTGCCAGCAGGACATCCGGGACTGGGGAAAAACTGTTTTTT. Its translation is CASRTSGTGEKLFF.

This clone was found a few times. For the CDR3, the DNA is TGTGCCAGCAGTCACACAATCAATGAAAAACTGTTTTTT. This sequence encodes CASSHTINEKLFF. The chain recombines TRBV6-5 with TRBJ1-4, with D unresolved. This CDR3 is 13 amino acids long. CDR1 is MNHEY and CDR2 is SVGAGI in the germline V gene. Trimming took 5 bases from V and 5 from J, leaving 9 bases between them.

This chain uses TRBV3-1 (or the pseudogene TRBV3-2) with TRBJ1-1; 7 nucleotides agree with TRBD1. The CDR3 spans 16 residues. Germline CDR1 and CDR2: LGHDT and YNNKEL (reference sequence). V shed 0 bases, J shed 0 bases, and the junction held 4 bases outside the gene matches. CDR3 DNA: TGTGCCAGCAGCCAAGAGGGACAGCGGATGAACACTGAAGCTTTCTTT. This codes for CASSQEGQRMNTEAFF.

The V gene is TRBV15, the J gene TRBJ1-6; perhaps TRBD1 as D (6 bases). The CDR3 sequence is 16 residues long. Trimming pared 2 bases from V and 12 bases from J, leaving 20 bases between. Germline assignment: CDR1 LNHNV and CDR2 YYDKDF (reference sequence). The CDR3 region has the DNA TGTGCCACCAGCAGACGCAAGGAACAGGGTGTACGACCCCTCCACTTT. It is translated as CATSRRKEQGVRPLHF.